The clone carrying this T cell receptor (beta chain) was recorded at least ten times. Template material for amplifying TCR beta CDR3 regions consisted of RNA transcripts. RT-PCR in the first round (using the HTBI primer set) targeted the TCR CDR3. TCRdb reprocessed the multiplex PCR reads via MiXCR and lists one record per CDR3 protein. The sample lists approximately 300,000 distinct CDR3 sequences; 16% were seen once. This entry is derived from a study of T cells in Graves' hyperthyroidism and ophthalmopathy. This TCR was recovered from a man between 25 and 39 years old with Graves' hyperthyroidism. Material for sequencing was blood.

The CDR3 loop is CASSLMGGGTYNEQFF. Written as DNA, the CDR3 is TGCGCCAGCAGCTTGATGGGGGGGGGGACCTACAATGAGCAGTTCTTC. The chain joins TRBV5-1 to TRBJ2-1, with 7 positions matching TRBD2. Germline V CDR1 and CDR2: SGHRS, YFSETQ. This CDR3 has 16 residues. The ends lost 1 base at V and 2 bases at J; junction bases unmatched: 6.